Following are 30 T cell receptor beta chains from one sample sequenced in a study of shared clonotypes between healthy human individuals. Generated by immunoSEQ multiplex PCR, the TCRdb table keeps only in-frame clones and is missing some. The table records some 2,000,000 clones, 90% to 96% of them present only once. Sequenced material: naive CD4+ T cells sorted from blood. Described subset: CD45RA+ positively selected. The receptors were sampled from a man aged 18 to 30 in good health.

The chain carries TRBV29-1 and TRBJ2-3; no clear D gene. Germline V gene lookup returns CDR1 SQVTM and CDR2 ANQGSEA. CDR3 length: 12 amino acids. V was shortened by 2 bases and J by 4 bases, with 7 bases between the two germline ends. The DNA of the CDR3 is TGCAGCGTTGAAATAGGAGCAGATACGCAGTATTTT. It translates to CSVEIGADTQYF.

The rearrangement uses TRBV29-1 and TRBJ2-1; 10 bases are shared with TRBD2. This CDR3 has 16 amino acids. V dropped 3 bases and J dropped 3; count of bases not matched to a gene: 8. CDR1 and CDR2 from the germline V gene are SQVTM and ANQGSEA. The DNA of the CDR3 is TGCAGCGTTGAGTCGGGGGGGACTAGCGACTACAATGAGCAGTTCTTC. It encodes CSVESGGTSDYNEQFF.

The J gene is TRBJ2-1, the V gene TRBV6-6; a weak D match, TRBD2 (6 bases). Trimming took off 6 bases at V and 9 bases at J, with 15 bases between the two ends. The CDR3 is 13 amino acids. Germline V gene data show CDR1 as MNHNY and CDR2 as SVGAGI (reference sequence). CDR3 nucleotide sequence: TGTGCCAGCAGGCGTGGAGGGTCGGGTGAGCAGTTCTTC. Translated: CASRRGGSGEQFF.

The chain recombines TRBV30 with TRBJ2-6; 10 nucleotides agree with TRBD1. CDR1 is GTSNPN, CDR2 SVGIG, per germline (reference sequence). This CDR3 region has 16 residues. With 3 bases clipped from V and 4 bases from J, the junction kept 6 bases outside the gene matches. The CDR3 DNA reads as TGTGCCTGGAGCGGGGGGACAGGGGTCGGGGCCAACGTCCTGACTTTC. Residues: CAWSGGTGVGANVLTF. Full variable domain (rest looked up from reference TRBV30 and TRBJ2-6): SQTIHQWPATLVQPVGSPLSLECTVEGTSNPNLYWYRQAAGRGLQLLFYSVGIGQISSEVPQNLSASRPQDRQFILSSKKLLLSDSGFYLCAWSGGTGVGANVLTFGAGSRLTVL.

This chain uses TRBV10-3 with TRBJ2-3; TRBD1 matches 10 bases. The CDR3 has 14 residues. Germline CDR1 is ENHRY and CDR2 is SYGVKD. J gave up 4 bases and V 6 bases, and 4 bases lay outside the gene matches. CDR3 amino acids: CAISDRGRPDTQYF. In nucleotides, the CDR3 is TGTGCCATCAGCGACAGGGGGCGTCCAGATACGCAGTATTTT.

This chain joins TRBV7-9 and TRBJ2-1, with D maybe TRBD1 (6 bases). The CDR3 covers 16 residues. Germline lookup yields CDR1 SEHNR and CDR2 FQNEAQ (reference sequence). Between the trimmed V and J ends, which lost 7 bases and 0 bases, there was a span of 16 bases. CDR3 sequence: CASTQGQGSSYNEQFF. The CDR3 nucleotides read TGTGCCAGCACCCAGGGGCAGGGGAGCTCCTACAATGAGCAGTTCTTC.

V usage is TRBV9 and J usage is TRBJ1-6, with D hard to call. V was clipped by 2 bases and J by 10 bases, with 16 bases between them. Germline CDR1 reads SGDLS; CDR2 reads YYNGEE. This CDR3 comprises 15 residues. In nucleotides, the CDR3 is TGTGCCAGCAGCGTGGGTTTCTCAGTTCTGTCACCCCTCCACTTT. It specifies CASSVGFSVLSPLHF.

This clone was picked up one time. V and J are TRBV6-1 and TRBJ1-5; D might be TRBD1 (6 bases). The CDR3 spans 13 residues. V shed 7 bases and J shed 1 base, with 8 bases lying between them. Per germline, CDR1 MNHNS and CDR2 SASEGT. The chain's CDR3 is CASIGGSNQPQHF. CDR3 bases: TGTGCCAGCATTGGGGGCAGCAATCAGCCCCAGCATTTT.

The chain couples TRBV6-6 to TRBJ2-7; no clear D. The V gene's germline CDR1 is MNHNY and CDR2 SVGAGI (reference sequence). V was cut by 0 bases and J by 2 bases, with 5 bases left in between. This CDR3 has 13 residues. This CDR3 reads CASSYSSTYEQYF. The CDR3 DNA is TGTGCCAGCAGTTACTCCAGCACCTACGAGCAGTACTTC.

The chain has TRBV2 and TRBJ2-5, with a possible D match to TRBD2 (5 bases). The CDR3 has 12 residues. Trimming cost V 4 bases and J 5 bases, with 8 bases left between them. Germline CDR1 and CDR2: SNHLY and FYNNEI. Here the CDR3 reads CASSGRGETQYF. In DNA form, the CDR3 reads TGTGCCAGCAGTGGGCGAGGGGAGACCCAGTACTTC.

This clone has just one count. This sequence joins TRBV4-2 and TRBJ1-5; D not resolved. The CDR3 is 13 amino acids. Trimming took 0 bases from V and 5 from J, leaving 5 bases between them. Per the germline V gene, CDR1 is LGHNA and CDR2 is YNFKEQ. CDR3 bases: TGTGCCAGCAGCCAAGAACCGGATCAGCCCCAGCATTTT. Translation: CASSQEPDQPQHF.

The chain joins TRBV5-4 to TRBJ1-6, with TRBD1 matching 8 bases. This CDR3 is built from 17 residues. Germline V gives CDR1 SGHNT, CDR2 YYREEE (reference sequence). V gave up 4 bases and J gave up 5 bases; unmatched junction bases: 11. The DNA for the CDR3 is TGTGCCAGCAGCAAACCCGGGACAGGACTAGATAATTCACCCCTCCACTTT. It specifies CASSKPGTGLDNSPLHF. The entire variable domain, with the rest obtained from reference TRBV5-4 and TRBJ1-6, is as follows: ETGVTQSPTHLIKTRGQQVTLRCSSQSGHNTVSWYQQALGQGPQFIFQYYREEENGRGNFPPRFSGLQFPNYSSELNVNALELDDSALYLCASSKPGTGLDNSPLHFGNGTRLTVT.

V is TRBV29-1 and J is TRBJ2-3; perhaps TRBD1 as D (6 bases). This CDR3 has 11 amino acids. Germline CDR1 and CDR2: SQVTM and ANQGSEA. V lost 6 bases, J lost 5 bases, and 9 bases lay in between. The CDR3 reads CSVIRGDTQYF. CDR3 sequence (DNA): TGCAGCGTCATCAGGGGAGATACGCAGTATTTT.

This clone was counted once. The J gene is TRBJ2-2, the V gene TRBV5-1; 7 bases agree with TRBD2. Germline V lookup: CDR1 SGHRS, CDR2 YFSETQ. J gave up 5 bases and V 6 bases, and 10 bases lay outside the gene matches. The CDR3 sequence is 15 residues long. The CDR3 DNA follows: TGCGCCAGCACCCCCCCGGCGGGAGCTACCGGGGAGCTGTTTTTT. This translates into CASTPPAGATGELFF. The full variable domain, rest sourced from reference TRBV5-1 and TRBJ2-2, is KAGVTQTPRYLIKTRGQQVTLSCSPISGHRSVSWYQQTPGQGLQFLFEYFSETQRNKGNFPGRFSGRQFSNSRSEMNVSTLELGDSALYLCASTPPAGATGELFFGEGSRLTVL.

V and J are TRBV9 and TRBJ1-5, with a tentative D call TRBD1 (5 bases). The germline CDR1 and CDR2 sequences are SGDLS and YYNGEE. Between the trimmed V and J ends, which lost 0 bases and 7 bases, there was a span of 14 bases. There are 15 residues in the CDR3. The CDR3 sequence: CASSVGGEEGQPQHF. In DNA form, the CDR3 reads TGTGCCAGCAGCGTAGGGGGGGAAGAGGGACAGCCCCAGCATTTT. The complete variable domain, with remaining parts taken from reference TRBV9 and TRBJ1-5, reads DSGVTQTPKHLITATGQRVTLRCSPRSGDLSVYWYQQSLDQGLQFLIQYYNGEERAKGNILERFSAQQFPDLHSELNLSSLELGDSALYFCASSVGGEEGQPQHFGDGTRLSIL.

The rearrangement joins TRBV10-2 to TRBJ2-2, with TRBD2 matching 11 bases. Per the germline V gene, CDR1 is WSHSY and CDR2 is SAAADI. The CDR3 loop spans 15 amino acids. V lost 6 bases to trimming and J lost 3 bases; unmatched junction nucleotides: 3. The CDR3 region has the DNA TGCGCCAGCAGCACTAGCGGGAGCTACACCGGGGAGCTGTTTTTT. Translated, it gives CASSTSGSYTGELFF.

This chain links TRBV5-4 with TRBJ1-2, with D unclear. CDR1 and CDR2 from the germline V gene are SGHNT and YYREEE (reference sequence). CDR3 size: 15 residues. V dropped 0 bases and J dropped 5 bases, with 14 bases sitting between them. CDR3: CASSLADRPYYGYTF. The CDR3 nucleotides are TGTGCCAGCAGCTTGGCCGATCGGCCGTATTATGGCTACACCTTC.

This sequence joins TRBV19 and TRBJ2-5, with 7 bases aligning to TRBD1. The V segment lost 5 bases and the J segment 0 bases; nucleotides outside the gene matches: 3. The CDR3 extends over 14 amino acids. Looked up from germline, CDR1 is LNHDA and CDR2 is SQIVND (reference sequence). The DNA for the CDR3 is TGTGCCAGTAGTGCGACAGGGAACCAAGAGACCCAGTACTTC. Protein product: CASSATGNQETQYF. Together with reference TRBV19 and TRBJ2-5, the CDR3 gives the full variable domain: DGGITQSPKYLFRKEGQNVTLSCEQNLNHDAMYWYRQDPGQGLRLIYYSQIVNDFQKGDIAEGYSVSREKKESFPLTVTSAQKNPTAFYLCASSATGNQETQYFGPGTRLLVL.

The chain has TRBV10-3 and TRBJ2-7; the D call may be TRBD1 or TRBD2 (5 bases each). Germline CDR1 ENHRY, CDR2 SYGVKD. Trimming left V 11 bases short and J 5 bases short, with 13 bases between. This CDR3 is built from 11 residues. CDR3 amino acids: CASLGDDEQYF. The DNA of the CDR3 is TGTGCCTCCTTGGGGGACGACGAGCAGTACTTC.

The V and J genes are TRBV2 and TRBJ1-2; the D is unclear. There are 15 residues in the CDR3. Germline lookup yields CDR1 SNHLY and CDR2 FYNNEI. Deletions cut 4 bases from V and 2 bases from J, with 14 bases between. CDR3 coding DNA: TGTGCCAGCAGTGTAAACCGAGCCTTAAACTATGGCTACACCTTC. Translation gives CASSVNRALNYGYTF.

The chain carries TRBV5-4 and TRBJ2-5, with 9 bases identical to TRBD1. With V trimmed by 4 bases and J by 4 bases, 8 bases remained unmatched. Germline V gene sequence: CDR1 SGHNT, CDR2 YYREEE (reference sequence). The CDR3 is 15 amino acids. CDR3 nucleotides: TGTGCCAGCAGCCCTACCGGGACAGGGTCAGAGACCCAGTACTTC. Its translation: CASSPTGTGSETQYF.

Remarks on this clone: The sample has other DNA sequences that encode this CDR3 too. The rearrangement uses TRBV6-1 and TRBJ1-5; no reliable D call. CDR1 is MNHNS, CDR2 SASEGT, per germline. This CDR3 comprises 12 residues. The V gene lost 3 bases and the J gene lost 5 bases, with 5 bases spanning the gap. CDR3 sequence (DNA): TGTGCCAGCAGTGAGTGGGATCAGCCCCAGCATTTT. Protein product: CASSEWDQPQHF.

This chain uses TRBV19 with TRBJ1-4; D gene unclear. The CDR3 loop spans 13 amino acids. The germline CDR1 and CDR2 sequences are LNHDA and SQIVND (reference sequence). Trimming shortened V by 3 bases and J by 4 bases, and 6 bases separated the two germline ends. This CDR3 reads CASSITVNEKLFF. The CDR3, as DNA: TGTGCCAGTAGTATCACGGTTAATGAAAAACTGTTTTTT. Combining the CDR3 with reference TRBV19 and TRBJ1-4 gives the whole variable domain DGGITQSPKYLFRKEGQNVTLSCEQNLNHDAMYWYRQDPGQGLRLIYYSQIVNDFQKGDIAEGYSVSREKKESFPLTVTSAQKNPTAFYLCASSITVNEKLFFGSGTQLSVL.

This clone has only one observation. The chain combines TRBV19 with TRBJ1-1, with 7 nucleotides matching TRBD1. V shed 6 bases, J shed 5 bases, and the junction held 9 bases outside the gene matches. The germline gives CDR1 LNHDA, CDR2 SQIVND (reference sequence). The CDR3 is 14 amino acids. The CDR3 spells CASSDPGGTTEAFF. For the CDR3, the DNA is TGTGCCAGTAGCGATCCAGGGGGGACTACTGAAGCTTTCTTT.

In regard to this clone: The same CDR3 is also encoded by other DNA sequences in this sample. The chain links TRBV18 to TRBJ2-7; 9 bases align to TRBD1. Germline loops: CDR1 KGHSH, CDR2 LQKENI. The J segment lost 0 bases and the V segment lost 5 bases, leaving 2 bases of the junction unmatched. The CDR3 length is 14 residues. CDR3: CASSGQGNSYEQYF. The DNA of the CDR3 is TGTGCCAGCTCAGGACAGGGGAACTCCTACGAGCAGTACTTC.

V gene TRBV30 combines with J gene TRBJ2-5; D gene unclear. V lost 3 bases and J lost 4, with 9 bases in between. Germline CDR1 and CDR2: GTSNPN and SVGIG (reference sequence). This CDR3 contains 12 residues. The CDR3 loop reads CAWSAPRETQYF. CDR3 nucleotides: TGTGCCTGGAGCGCCCCCCGAGAGACCCAGTACTTC. Drawing the rest from reference TRBV30 and TRBJ2-5, the complete variable domain is SQTIHQWPATLVQPVGSPLSLECTVEGTSNPNLYWYRQAAGRGLQLLFYSVGIGQISSEVPQNLSASRPQDRQFILSSKKLLLSDSGFYLCAWSAPRETQYFGPGTRLLVL.

V is TRBV7-6 and J is TRBJ1-6; 7 nucleotides line up with TRBD1. The CDR3 spans 15 residues. V was pared by 5 bases and J by 2 bases, with 3 bases of the junction left unmatched. CDR1 is SGHVS, CDR2 FNYEAQ, per germline. The chain's CDR3 is CASSTDRPYNSPLHF. Here the CDR3 DNA reads TGTGCCAGCAGCACGGACAGGCCCTATAATTCACCCCTCCACTTT.

The rearrangement uses TRBV5-4 and TRBJ2-3, with D tentatively TRBD1 (6 bases). V lost 0 bases to trimming and J lost 0 bases, with 8 bases between them. Germline-derived CDR1 and CDR2 are SGHNT and YYREEE (reference sequence). The CDR3 is 15 residues long. Here the CDR3 DNA reads TGTGCCAGCAGCTTGGGGACAGCCAGCACAGATACGCAGTATTTT. Amino acid sequence: CASSLGTASTDTQYF.

The chain carries TRBV29-1 and TRBJ2-5, with TRBD1 identical over 8 bases. The CDR3 has 12 residues. V was clipped by 5 bases and J by 4 bases; unmatched bases: 3. Germline V gene data show CDR1 as SQVTM and CDR2 as ANQGSEA. The CDR3 DNA reads TGCAGCGTTAAGGACAGGGCAGAGACCCAGTACTTC. It codes for CSVKDRAETQYF.

The chain recombines TRBV18 with TRBJ1-1; D is unresolved. CDR1 is KGHSH and CDR2 is LQKENI in the germline V gene. The V end lost 2 bases, the J end lost 7 bases, and 11 bases lay between the germline ends. The CDR3 has 13 residues. The CDR3 reads CASSPYDKNEAFF. The CDR3 DNA reads TGTGCCAGCTCACCATATGACAAGAATGAAGCTTTCTTT.